Shown below are 28 T cell receptor beta chains from a single sample sequenced in a study of shared clonotypes between healthy human individuals. Selected positively for CCR7 and CD45RO-negative, naive CD8 cells excluded terminally differentiated effector memory CD45RA+ cells. Using immunoSEQ multiplex PCR, the repertoire was profiled, and TCRdb retains in-frame clones only, with some absent. The sample includes millions of clones, just over 90% of them seen just once. The sample comprised naive CD8+ T cells from PBMCs. These receptors originate from a man between 18 and 35 years old in good health. Some clones in this sample may be carry-over from other donors' samples.

The chain is built from TRBV28 and TRBJ2-7; TRBD2 agrees at 7 bases. V was clipped by 2 bases and J by 6 bases; unmatched bases: 7. Germline assignment: CDR1 MDHEN and CDR2 SYDVKM. The CDR3 is made up of 14 amino acids. For the CDR3, the DNA is TGTGCCAGCAGTTTAGTGCGGGAGTTGGCCGAGCAGTACTTC. It yields the protein CASSLVRELAEQYF.

The V call is TRBV15, the J call TRBJ2-5, with D maybe TRBD2 (7 bases). The V end was cut by 1 base, the J end by 5 bases, with 14 bases between. The CDR3 runs 15 residues. In germline, CDR1 is LNHNV, CDR2 YYDKDF (reference sequence). CDR3 region: CATSRGGGPLETQYF. The CDR3, as DNA: TGTGCCACCAGCAGAGGGGGGGGGCCCTTGGAGACCCAGTACTTC.

The chain links TRBV4-3 to TRBJ1-1, with D perhaps TRBD1 (6 bases). This CDR3 contains 14 residues. Germline-derived CDR1 and CDR2 are LGHNA and YSLEER. Between the trimmed V and J ends, which lost 0 bases and 11 bases, there was a span of 16 bases. CDR3 residues: CASSQDGGARRAFF. The CDR3 region has the DNA TGCGCCAGCAGCCAAGATGGGGGGGCCAGGCGGGCTTTCTTT.

This clone has only one observation. The chain carries TRBV9 and TRBJ2-7; D remains unclear. This CDR3 contains 14 residues. V lost 4 bases and J 6 bases, leaving 17 bases between the germline ends. Germline V CDR1 and CDR2: SGDLS, YYNGEE. CDR3 in DNA: TGTGCCAGCAGCCTCCGAGGCAGGTCGGGCGAGCAGTACTTC. Encoded protein: CASSLRGRSGEQYF.

About this clone itself: This specimen includes other DNA sequences encoding the same CDR3. V and J are TRBV9 and TRBJ2-6; no clear D gene. CDR3 size: 14 residues. Deletions cut 3 bases from V and 3 bases from J, with 7 bases between. Germline loops: CDR1 SGDLS, CDR2 YYNGEE. The CDR3: CASSESSGANVLTF. The CDR3 DNA is TGTGCCAGCAGCGAGTCGAGTGGGGCCAACGTCCTGACTTTC.

The chain employs TRBV18 and TRBJ2-5; D is unclear. The CDR3 contains 13 residues. CDR1 is KGHSH and CDR2 is LQKENI in the germline V gene. Trimming stripped 6 bases from V and 5 bases from J, with 13 bases between. Here the CDR3 reads CASSPPHLETQYF. In DNA form, the CDR3 reads TGTGCCAGCTCCCCGCCCCACCTTGAGACCCAGTACTTC.

The chain recombines TRBV19 with TRBJ2-1; D perhaps matches TRBD1 (7 bases). Germline V gene sequence: CDR1 LNHDA, CDR2 SQIVND (reference sequence). Trimming removed 6 bases from V and 2 bases from J, with 14 bases in between. CDR3 length equals 15 residues. The CDR3 DNA sequence: TGTGCCAGTAGCGGCGGAGGGGGCACCTACAATGAGCAGTTCTTC. Translating gives CASSGGGGTYNEQFF.

This chain joins TRBV28 and TRBJ1-5; perhaps TRBD1 as D (5 bases). CDR3 size: 15 residues. Germline V CDR1 and CDR2: MDHEN, SYDVKM. V was trimmed by 3 bases and J by 7 bases, leaving 16 bases between them. The CDR3 here is CASSFRRQISQPQHF. The CDR3 DNA is TGTGCCAGCAGTTTCAGGAGACAGATATCCCAGCCCCAGCATTTT. The complete variable domain, with remaining parts taken from reference TRBV28 and TRBJ1-5, reads DVKVTQSSRYLVKRTGEKVFLECVQDMDHENMFWYRQDPGLGLRLIYFSYDVKMKEKGDIPEGYSVSREKKERFSLILESASTNQTSMYLCASSFRRQISQPQHFGDGTRLSIL.

This clone is a singleton in its sample. The rearrangement joins TRBV5-1 to TRBJ1-2; 7 bases line up with TRBD1. The CDR3 totals 13 residues. Germline V gene sequence: CDR1 SGHRS, CDR2 YFSETQ. Unmatched junction bases numbered 6, after V lost 2 bases and J lost 8 bases. CDR3 loop: CASSFNRGVGYTF. CDR3 sequence (DNA): TGCGCCAGCAGCTTCAACAGGGGAGTAGGCTACACCTTC.

The chain is built from TRBV19 and TRBJ2-1; 8 bases are shared with TRBD1. The CDR3 is 12 amino acids. J was trimmed by 7 bases and V by 6 bases; bases with no gene match: 2. Germline CDR1 LNHDA, CDR2 SQIVND (reference sequence). CDR3 coding DNA: TGTGCCAGTAGCTACAGGGGGAATGAGCAGTTCTTC. As protein: CASSYRGNEQFF.

This chain links TRBV11-2 with TRBJ2-5; TRBD2 aligns across 14 bases. V was clipped by 3 bases and J by 5 bases; unmatched bases: 5. Germline V gene sequence: CDR1 SGHAT, CDR2 FQNNGV. CDR3 size: 16 residues. CDR3 in DNA: TGTGCCAGCAGCTTGGGACTAGCGGGAGTTGGGGAGACCCAGTACTTC. Protein product: CASSLGLAGVGETQYF.

V is TRBV5-5 and J is TRBJ2-5; no reliable D call. Trimming removed 0 bases from V and 4 bases from J, with 13 bases in between. The CDR3 is 15 residues long. Per germline, CDR1 SGHKS and CDR2 YYEKEE (reference sequence). The CDR3: CASSLGTLSRETQYF. In nucleotides, the CDR3 is TGTGCCAGCAGCTTGGGAACCCTAAGTCGAGAGACCCAGTACTTC.

Notes on this clone: This same CDR3 is encoded by further DNA sequences in the sample. V usage is TRBV4-1 and J usage is TRBJ1-2; D not certain. V lost 1 base and J lost 1, with 7 bases in between. CDR3 size: 14 residues. Germline V gene sequence: CDR1 MGHRA, CDR2 YSYEKL. CDR3 amino acids: CASSQVNSNYGYTF. The CDR3 nucleotides are TGCGCCAGCAGCCAAGTTAACAGTAACTATGGCTACACCTTC.

In this sample, this clone turned up a few times. This rearrangement joins TRBV9 to TRBJ1-2; D call uncertain. The CDR3 is 13 amino acids. Looked up from germline, CDR1 is SGDLS and CDR2 is YYNGEE. Trimming removed 4 bases from V and 7 bases from J, with 14 bases in between. The CDR3 DNA follows: TGTGCCAGCAGCCAGAACGGGAAGGCTGGCTACACCTTC. Translation gives CASSQNGKAGYTF.

This clone has a single count. V gene TRBV6-5 combines with J gene TRBJ2-5; weak D call: TRBD1 (6 bases). Germline CDR1 is MNHEY and CDR2 is SVGAGI. The CDR3 extends over 16 amino acids. Deletions cut 1 base from V and 2 bases from J, with 14 bases between. Here the CDR3 reads CASSYFQRGWQETQYF. As DNA, the CDR3 is TGTGCCAGCAGTTACTTTCAGAGGGGGTGGCAAGAGACCCAGTACTTC.

The gene calls are TRBV27 and TRBJ2-1, with a weak D call TRBD1 (5 bases). The CDR3 loop spans 15 amino acids. V lost 5 bases to trimming and J lost 2 bases, with 13 bases between them. Germline V gene data show CDR1 as MNHEY and CDR2 as SMNVEV (reference sequence). This CDR3 is CASSTLRQTYNEQFF. CDR3 DNA: TGTGCCAGCAGTACCCTACGACAGACCTACAATGAGCAGTTCTTC.

The genes are TRBV27 and TRBJ2-1; D is unresolved. V was cut by 3 bases and J by 9 bases, with 15 bases left in between. The germline V gene has CDR1 MNHEY and CDR2 SMNVEV (reference sequence). The CDR3 is made up of 14 amino acids. The CDR3 protein is CASSFTVWGGEQFF. The CDR3 DNA is TGTGCCAGCAGTTTTACCGTATGGGGTGGTGAGCAGTTCTTC.

The chain has TRBV25-1 and TRBJ2-1; unclear D gene. V gave up 5 bases and J gave up 9 bases, with 11 bases separating them. CDR1 is MGHDK, CDR2 SYGVNS, per germline. The CDR3 has 12 residues. In nucleotides, the CDR3 is TGTGCCAGCAGTCTGACCTGGGGTGAGCAGTTCTTC. Translation gives CASSLTWGEQFF.

The V gene is TRBV21-1, the J gene TRBJ2-7; the table calls TRBD1, which could not be checked here. TRBV21-1 is termed a pseudogene. The CDR3 length is 17 residues. CDR3 in DNA: TGTGCCAGCAGCAAAGCGAGGGGGGACAGGGAATCCTACGAGCAGTACTTC. This encodes CASSKARGDRESYEQYF.

This clone was seen only once. V usage is TRBV6-5 and J usage is TRBJ2-1; TRBD2 aligns across 9 bases. The CDR3 extends over 15 amino acids. Germline lookup yields CDR1 MNHEY and CDR2 SVGAGI. V dropped 3 bases and J dropped 7; count of bases not matched to a gene: 7. CDR3 bases: TGTGCCAGCAGTTATGAGGCGGGAGGGCAGAATGAGCAGTTCTTC. Encoded protein: CASSYEAGGQNEQFF.

The chain combines TRBV28 with TRBJ2-7; no reliable D call. CDR1 is MDHEN, CDR2 SYDVKM, per germline. This CDR3 is built from 15 residues. The V gene lost 2 bases and the J gene lost 4 bases, with 15 bases spanning the gap. The chain's CDR3 is CASSLERVSLYEQYF. The CDR3 nucleotides read TGTGCCAGCAGTTTAGAGCGCGTCTCCCTTTACGAGCAGTACTTC.

The CDR3: CASSFRQGGETQYF. The CDR3, as DNA: TGTGCCAGCAGCTTCCGACAGGGGGGAGAGACCCAGTACTTC. The gene calls are TRBV5-6 and TRBJ2-5; 9 bases align to TRBD1. V was pared by 2 bases and J by 4 bases, with 3 bases of the junction left unmatched. Germline CDR1 SGHDT, CDR2 YYEEEE. The CDR3 runs to 14 residues.

V gene TRBV28 combines with J gene TRBJ1-5, with 9 bases lining up with TRBD1. Germline V gives CDR1 MDHEN, CDR2 SYDVKM. The CDR3 runs to 16 residues. Losses at the gene ends were 7 bases for V and 2 bases for J; bases not matched to a gene: 9. CDR3 DNA sequence: TGTGCCAGCAAATCAAAGGGACAGGGCGGCAATCAGCCCCAGCATTTT. As protein: CASKSKGQGGNQPQHF.

Points on this clone: The sample carries other DNA sequences with the same CDR3. The CDR3 DNA reads as TGTGCCAGCAGTCAAGGGACAGGGAGCTACGAGCAGTACTTC. It specifies CASSQGTGSYEQYF. The rearrangement links TRBV27 to TRBJ2-7; TRBD1 matches 9 bases. The CDR3 length is 14 residues. The germline gives CDR1 MNHEY, CDR2 SMNVEV (reference sequence). V was clipped by 5 bases and J by 3 bases; unmatched bases: 5.

This clone has only a few counts. Other nucleotide sequences from this sample produce the same CDR3. The V gene is TRBV9, the J gene TRBJ2-3, with D hard to call. This CDR3 comprises 10 residues. V was pared by 5 bases and J by 5 bases, with 3 bases between. CDR1 is SGDLS and CDR2 is YYNGEE in the germline V gene. The chain's CDR3 is CASSGDTQYF. DNA of the CDR3: TGTGCCAGCAGTGGAGATACGCAGTATTTT.

The V and J genes are TRBV13 and TRBJ2-3; 9 bases line up with TRBD2. Germline loops: CDR1 PRHDT, CDR2 FYEKMQ (reference sequence). The trim removed 1 base at V and 4 bases at J, leaving 12 bases unmatched. This CDR3 region has 18 residues. CDR3 sequence: CASSLAPRLADPPDTQYF. Here the CDR3 DNA reads TGTGCCAGCAGCTTAGCCCCGCGACTAGCGGACCCCCCAGATACGCAGTATTTT.

As to this clone: Other DNA sequences in the same sample also yield this CDR3. The J gene is TRBJ2-6, the V gene TRBV7-9; D is unclear. The CDR3 totals 16 residues. Germline CDR1 is SEHNR and CDR2 is FQNEAQ (reference sequence). With 1 base removed from V and 0 bases from J, the gap between germline ends came to 7 bases. Here the CDR3 reads CASSLGVSSGANVLTF. In nucleotides, the CDR3 is TGTGCCAGCAGCTTAGGGGTCAGCTCTGGGGCCAACGTCCTGACTTTC.

J is TRBJ2-7 and V is TRBV7-9; the match to TRBD1 covers 9 bases. Looked up from germline, CDR1 is SEHNR and CDR2 is FQNEAQ (reference sequence). After removal of 5 bases from V and 1 base from J, the junction contained 12 bases not matched to a gene. This CDR3 comprises 17 residues. As DNA, the CDR3 is TGTGCCAGCAGCCTGTGGGGACAGGGAATAGGGTCCTACGAGCAGTACTTC. This translates into CASSLWGQGIGSYEQYF. Combining the CDR3 with reference TRBV7-9 and TRBJ2-7 gives the whole variable domain DTGVSQNPRHKITKRGQNVTFRCDPISEHNRLYWYRQTLGQGPEFLTYFQNEAQLEKSRLLSDRFSAERPKGSFSTLEIQRTEQGDSAMYLCASSLWGQGIGSYEQYFGPGTRLTVT.